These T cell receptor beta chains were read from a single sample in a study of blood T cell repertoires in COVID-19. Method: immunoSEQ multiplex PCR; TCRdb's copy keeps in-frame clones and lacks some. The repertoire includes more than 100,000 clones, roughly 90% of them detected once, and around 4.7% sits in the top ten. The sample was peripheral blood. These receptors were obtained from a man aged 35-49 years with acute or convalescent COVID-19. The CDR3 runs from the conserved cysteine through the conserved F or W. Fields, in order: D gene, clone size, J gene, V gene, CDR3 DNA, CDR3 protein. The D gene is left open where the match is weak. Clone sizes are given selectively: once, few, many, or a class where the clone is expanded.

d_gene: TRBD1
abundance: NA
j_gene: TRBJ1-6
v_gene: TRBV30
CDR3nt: TGTGCCTGGAGCTACAGGGGTGGAGATTCACCCCTCCACTTT
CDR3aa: CAWSYRGGDSPLHF

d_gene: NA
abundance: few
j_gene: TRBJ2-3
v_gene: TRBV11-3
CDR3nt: TGTGCCAGCAGCCCCACTAGCACAGATACGCAGTATTTT
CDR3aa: CASSPTSTDTQYF

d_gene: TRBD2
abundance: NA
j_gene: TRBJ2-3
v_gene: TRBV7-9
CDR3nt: TGTGCCAGCAGCTTCCTTAGCGGGAGGGCCGATACAGATACGCAGTATTTT
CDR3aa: CASSFLSGRADTDTQYF

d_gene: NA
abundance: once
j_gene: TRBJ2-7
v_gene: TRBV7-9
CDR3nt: TGTGCCAGCAGCCACCGCACAGTTCGGACCTACGAGCAGTACTTC
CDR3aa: CASSHRTVRTYEQYF

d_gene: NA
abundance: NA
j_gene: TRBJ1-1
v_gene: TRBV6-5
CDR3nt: TGTGCCAGCAGGAGACGCGACTTGAACACTGAAGCTTTCTTT
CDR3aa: CASRRRDLNTEAFF

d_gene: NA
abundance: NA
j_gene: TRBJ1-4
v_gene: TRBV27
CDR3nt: TGTGCCAGCAGTTTACGGGGACACCCTAATGAAAAACTGTTTTTT
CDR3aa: CASSLRGHPNEKLFF

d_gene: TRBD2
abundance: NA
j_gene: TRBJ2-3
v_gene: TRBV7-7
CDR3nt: TGTGCCTCCGCCGGGACTAGCGGGACTACGCAGTATTTT
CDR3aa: CASAGTSGTTQYF

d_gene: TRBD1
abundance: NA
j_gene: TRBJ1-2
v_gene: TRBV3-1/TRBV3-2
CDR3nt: TGTGCCAGCAGCCAAGGACAGGGGAGCTATGGCTACACCTTC
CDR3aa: CASSQGQGSYGYTF

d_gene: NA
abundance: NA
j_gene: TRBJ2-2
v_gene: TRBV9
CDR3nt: TGTGCCAGCAGCGTAGCAGGGAACACCGGGGAGCTGTTTTTT
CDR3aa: CASSVAGNTGELFF

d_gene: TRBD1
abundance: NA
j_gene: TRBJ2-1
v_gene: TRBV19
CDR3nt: TGTGCCAGTAGGTCCGACAGGGGCCGTGAGCAGTTCTTC
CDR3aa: CASRSDRGREQFF

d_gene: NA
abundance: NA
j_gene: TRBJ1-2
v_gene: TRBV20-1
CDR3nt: TGCAGTGCTGGATACTGGGCTGGCTACACCTTC
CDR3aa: CSAGYWAGYTF

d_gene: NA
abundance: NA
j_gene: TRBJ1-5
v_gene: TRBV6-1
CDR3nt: TGTGCCAGCAGTGAAGATAATAGCAATCAGCCCCAGCATTTT
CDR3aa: CASSEDNSNQPQHF

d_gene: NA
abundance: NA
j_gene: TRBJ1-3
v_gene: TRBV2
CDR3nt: TGTGCCAGCAGACCGAGGTTTCCCCTTGGCACCATATATTTT
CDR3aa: CASRPRFPLGTIYF

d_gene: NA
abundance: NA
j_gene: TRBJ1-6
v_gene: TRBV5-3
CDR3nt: TGTGCCAGAAGCTTGGAGGCGGGACCGGATGGTTCACCCCTCCACTTT
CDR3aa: CARSLEAGPDGSPLHF

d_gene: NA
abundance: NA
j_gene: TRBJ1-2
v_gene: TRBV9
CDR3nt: TGTGCCAGCAGCGTAGCAGGGGCCCATGGCTACACCTTC
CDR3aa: CASSVAGAHGYTF

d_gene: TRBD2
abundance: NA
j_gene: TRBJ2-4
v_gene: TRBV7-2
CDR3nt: TGTGCCAGCACCCAAAGGGTGCTAGCGGGGGGGTTAGCCAAAAACATTCAGTACTTC
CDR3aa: CASTQRVLAGGLAKNIQYF

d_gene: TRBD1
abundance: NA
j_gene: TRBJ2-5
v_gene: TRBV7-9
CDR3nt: TGTGCCAGCAGCCGACAGGGCAGGGAGACCCAGTACTTC
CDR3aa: CASSRQGRETQYF

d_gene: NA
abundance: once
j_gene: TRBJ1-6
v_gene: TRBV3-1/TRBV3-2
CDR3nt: TGTGCCAGCAGCCAAACCCCCGGACATTATAATTCACCCCTCCACTTT
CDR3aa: CASSQTPGHYNSPLHF

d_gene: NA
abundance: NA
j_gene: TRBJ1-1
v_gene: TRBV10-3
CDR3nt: TGTGCCATCAGTGAGCCCTATCAGGTGCCGAACACTGAAGCTTTCTTT
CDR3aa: CAISEPYQVPNTEAFF

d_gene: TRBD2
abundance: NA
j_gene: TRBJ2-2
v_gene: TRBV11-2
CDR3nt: TGTGCCAGCAGCCACTCGCGGACCGGCGGGGGCGGGGAGCTGTTTTTT
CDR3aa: CASSHSRTGGGGELFF

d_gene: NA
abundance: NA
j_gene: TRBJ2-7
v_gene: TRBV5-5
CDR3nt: TGTGCCAGCAGCTCGAATAGGGCTAGCCGCTACGAGCAGTACTTC
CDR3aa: CASSSNRASRYEQYF

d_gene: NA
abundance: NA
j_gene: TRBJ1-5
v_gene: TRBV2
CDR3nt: TGTGCCAGCCGCCTTGGGGGGGGCCAGCCCCAGCATTTT
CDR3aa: CASRLGGGQPQHF

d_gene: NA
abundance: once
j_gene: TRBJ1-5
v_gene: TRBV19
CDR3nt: TGTGCCAGTAGTAGCCGACAGATTAGCAATCAGCCCCAGCATTTT
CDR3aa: CASSSRQISNQPQHF

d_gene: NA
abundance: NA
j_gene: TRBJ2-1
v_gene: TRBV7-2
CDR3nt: TGTGCCAGCAGCTTAGATTTTCGGAGACGACTGTTCTTC
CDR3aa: CASSLDFRRRLFF

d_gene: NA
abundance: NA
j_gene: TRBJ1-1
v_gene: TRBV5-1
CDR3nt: TGCGCCAGCAGCTTGGAAGGGGGTGCGGCTTTCTTT
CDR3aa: CASSLEGGAAFF

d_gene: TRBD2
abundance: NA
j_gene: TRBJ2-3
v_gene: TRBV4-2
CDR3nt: TGTGCCAGCAGCCAACGACTAGCGGGGGACACAGATACGCAGTATTTT
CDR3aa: CASSQRLAGDTDTQYF

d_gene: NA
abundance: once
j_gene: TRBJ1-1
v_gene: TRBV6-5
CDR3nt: TGTGCCAGCAGTCACCTCCGGACAGAGAACACTGAAGCTTTCTTT
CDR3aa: CASSHLRTENTEAFF

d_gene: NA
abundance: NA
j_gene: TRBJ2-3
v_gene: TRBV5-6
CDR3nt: TGTGCCAGCAGCTTGGGAGTCGGACTAAGCACAGATACGCAGTATTTT
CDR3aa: CASSLGVGLSTDTQYF

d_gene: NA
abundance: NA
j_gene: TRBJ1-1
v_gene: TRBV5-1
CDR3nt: TGCGCCAGCAGCCCCCGAACGGGGAACACTGAAGCTTTCTTT
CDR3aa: CASSPRTGNTEAFF

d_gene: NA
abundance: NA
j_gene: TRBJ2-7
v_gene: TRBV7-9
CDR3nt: TGTGCCAGCAGCTTCCTTGCGGGCTACGAGCAGTACTTC
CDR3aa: CASSFLAGYEQYF

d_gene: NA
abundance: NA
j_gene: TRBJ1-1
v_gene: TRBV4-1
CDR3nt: TGCGCCAGCAGCCAAGCCGGGAGGATCGCTGAAGCTTTCTTT
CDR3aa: CASSQAGRIAEAFF

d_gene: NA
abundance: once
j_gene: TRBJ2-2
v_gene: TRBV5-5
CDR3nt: TGTGCCGGAAAAAAGGGGCTGTGGGACACCGGGGAGCTGTTTTTT
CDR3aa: CAGKKGLWDTGELFF

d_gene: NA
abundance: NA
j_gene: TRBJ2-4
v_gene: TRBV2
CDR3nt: TGTGCCGCCGGGTTAGTAGCCAAAAACATTCAGTACTTC
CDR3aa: CAAGLVAKNIQYF

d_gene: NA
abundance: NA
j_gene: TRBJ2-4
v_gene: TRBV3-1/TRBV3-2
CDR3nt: TGTGCCAGCAGCCAAGAAGTTTTTCGTGGGAGCATTCAGTACTTC
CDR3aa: CASSQEVFRGSIQYF

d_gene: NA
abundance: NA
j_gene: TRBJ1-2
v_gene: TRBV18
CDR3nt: TGTGCCAGCTCCCTGAGGGAGAAGATTAACTATGGCTACACCTTC
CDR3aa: CASSLREKINYGYTF

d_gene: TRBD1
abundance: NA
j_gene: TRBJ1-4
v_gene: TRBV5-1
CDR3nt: TGCGCCAGCAGCCATAGTGGGACAGGGGATGAAAAACTGTTTTTT
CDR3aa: CASSHSGTGDEKLFF